The TCR beta chain described here comes from a study of blood T cell repertoires in COVID-19. Study-level information: The study drew acute and convalescent COVID-19 samples from the United States, Italy and Spain. T cells, B-cell-depleted T cells, or PBMCs supplied cDNA or gDNA.

This clone occurred once. Under the authors' procedure: The authors estimated nucleated cell counts from reference gene primer amplification. Assay used: immunoSEQ multiplex PCR; TCRdb lists only in-frame clones, some missing. From that table come the V and J calls and clone size; the DNA was used to work out D and trimming. The sample shows 150,000 to 200,000 clones, 70% to 85% of them seen only once. Germline-derived CDR1 and CDR2 are LGHNA and YSLEER. V was trimmed by 0 bases and J by 2 bases, leaving 8 bases between them. CDR3 length equals 15 residues. This chain uses TRBV4-3 with TRBJ1-5; a possible D gene is TRBD1 (6 bases). Sample: peripheral blood. The receptor's source is a woman over 75 with acute or convalescent COVID-19. CDR3 in amino acids: CASSQEQGGNQPQHF. Here the CDR3 DNA reads TGCGCCAGCAGCCAAGAACAGGGCGGCAATCAGCCCCAGCATTTT.